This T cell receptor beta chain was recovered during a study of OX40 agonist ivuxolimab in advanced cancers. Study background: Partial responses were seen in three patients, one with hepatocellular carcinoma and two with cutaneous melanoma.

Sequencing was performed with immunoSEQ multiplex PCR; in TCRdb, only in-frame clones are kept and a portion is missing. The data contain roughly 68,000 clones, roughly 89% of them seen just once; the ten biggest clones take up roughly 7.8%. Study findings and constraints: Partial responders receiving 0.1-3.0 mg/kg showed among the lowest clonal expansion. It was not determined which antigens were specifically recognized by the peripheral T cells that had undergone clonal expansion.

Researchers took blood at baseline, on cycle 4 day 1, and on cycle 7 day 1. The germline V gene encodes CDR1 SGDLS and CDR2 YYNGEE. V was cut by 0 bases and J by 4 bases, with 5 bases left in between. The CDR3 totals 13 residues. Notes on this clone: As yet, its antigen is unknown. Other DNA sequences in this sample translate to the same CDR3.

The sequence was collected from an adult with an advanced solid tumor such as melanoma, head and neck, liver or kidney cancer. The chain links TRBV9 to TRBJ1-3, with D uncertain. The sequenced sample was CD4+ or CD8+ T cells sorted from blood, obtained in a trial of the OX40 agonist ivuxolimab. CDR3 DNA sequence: TGTGCCAGCAGCGTAGTTGGCGGAAACACCATATATTTT. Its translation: CASSVVGGNTIYF. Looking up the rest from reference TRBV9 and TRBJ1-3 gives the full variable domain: DSGVTQTPKHLITATGQRVTLRCSPRSGDLSVYWYQQSLDQGLQFLIQYYNGEERAKGNILERFSAQQFPDLHSELNLSSLELGDSALYFCASSVVGGNTIYFGEGSWLTVV.